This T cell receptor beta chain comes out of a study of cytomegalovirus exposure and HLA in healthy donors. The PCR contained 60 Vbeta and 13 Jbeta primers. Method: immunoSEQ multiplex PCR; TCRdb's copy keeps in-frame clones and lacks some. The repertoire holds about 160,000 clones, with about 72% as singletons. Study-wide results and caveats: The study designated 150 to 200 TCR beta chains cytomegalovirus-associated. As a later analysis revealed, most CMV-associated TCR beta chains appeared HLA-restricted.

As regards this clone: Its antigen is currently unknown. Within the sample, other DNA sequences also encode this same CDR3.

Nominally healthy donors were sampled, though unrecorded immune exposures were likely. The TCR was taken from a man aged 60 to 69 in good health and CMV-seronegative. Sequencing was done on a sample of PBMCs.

CDR3 coding DNA: TGTGCCAGCAGCTTCGGGAGGGTTTACGAGCAGTACTTC. It translates to CASSFGRVYEQYF. This chain links TRBV7-9 with TRBJ2-7; 8 positions agree with TRBD2. CDR3 length: 13 residues. Germline assignment: CDR1 SEHNR and CDR2 FQNEAQ (reference sequence). The V and J ends lost 3 bases and 4 bases, in that order; junction bases with no gene match: 2.